This entry concerns a single T cell receptor (beta chain). Its matching antigen is unknown. This table comes from immunoSEQ multiplex PCR, and its TCRdb copy is limited to in-frame clones, with some not included. The sample includes 50,000 to 65,000 clones, over 80% of them seen just once. Germline CDR1 SEHNR, CDR2 FQNEAQ (reference sequence). V gave up 2 bases and J gave up 5 bases; unmatched junction bases: 6. The CDR3 runs 15 residues. The data originate from a study of OX40 agonist ivuxolimab in advanced cancers. Background on the study: Enrolled patients in dose escalation had cancers that were hepatocellular carcinoma, melanoma, renal cell or head and neck cancer.

General study points: Part of the nonresponder group also had normalized T-cell clonal expansion that was low. Among the least clonally expanded were partial responders at 0.1-3.0 mg/kg.

This TCR was sampled from an adult with an advanced solid tumor such as melanoma, head and neck, liver or kidney cancer. This chain joins TRBV7-9 and TRBJ2-3; TRBD2 matches 8 bases. The source material was CD4+ or CD8+ T cells sorted from blood, sampled in a trial of the OX40 agonist ivuxolimab. The CDR3 here is CASSLSPAGVDTQYF. CDR3 bases: TGTGCCAGCAGCTTAAGCCCAGCGGGGGTAGATACGCAGTATTTT.